This T cell receptor (beta chain) appears in the sequencing data of a study of vaccination and CD4 T cells after COVID-19. V was clipped by 2 bases and J by 11 bases; unmatched bases: 3. CDR1 is LGHDT, CDR2 YNNKEL, per germline (reference sequence). The CDR3 has 12 residues. A remark on this clonotype: The antigen is not known.

Once obtained from cultured CD4+ T cells, the DNA was sequenced using the Oncomine TCR Beta short-read assay. TCRdb passed the PCR reads through MiXCR, listing each CDR3 protein once. The data contain about 14,000 distinct CDR3 sequences, 25% to 30% of them singletons. Treatment here: 10-day PBMC culture with coronavirus spike peptide pools or control peptides (ViraFEST assay). V is TRBV3-1 and J is TRBJ1-1, with 9 bases aligning to TRBD1. Sequencing input: CD4+ T cells from blood, cultured in vitro. The receptor comes from a human donor who had recovered from COVID-19. For the CDR3, the DNA is TGTGCCAGCAGCCAAAAAGGACAGGGGGCTTTCTTT. Residues: CASSQKGQGAFF. Looking up the rest from reference TRBV3-1 and TRBJ1-1 gives the full variable domain: DTAVSQTPKYLVTQMGNDKSIKCEQNLGHDTMYWYKQDSKKFLKIMFSYNNKELIINETVPNRFSPKSPDKAHLNLHINSLELGDSAVYFCASSQKGQGAFFGQGTRLTVV.